The clone carrying this T cell receptor beta chain was seen only a few times. Antigen specificity is unknown. Only in-frame clones appear in the TCRdb table, and some are missing; sequencing was by immunoSEQ multiplex PCR. The top ten hold 12% of the sample, which has about 48,000 clones, approximately 80% seen once. The data originate from a study of OX40 agonist ivuxolimab in advanced cancers. The overall study: Among those treated, three patients had partial responses, one with hepatocellular carcinoma and two with cutaneous melanoma.

This CDR3 contains 15 residues. Germline assignment: CDR1 SGHTA and CDR2 FQGNSA. V was cut by 1 base and J by 4 bases, with 11 bases left in between. Findings and caveats of the study: Circulating CD4+ and CD8+ T cells showed clonal expansion by week 6 at 0.1 to 3.0 mg/kg.

The TCR was taken from an adult with an advanced solid tumor such as melanoma, head and neck, liver or kidney cancer. The chain links TRBV7-2 to TRBJ1-3; a weak D match, TRBD1 (6 bases). Sequenced here: CD4+ or CD8+ T cells sorted from blood, sampled in a trial of the OX40 agonist ivuxolimab. DNA of the CDR3: TGTGCCAGCAGCTTAGGCCCCCAGGGGGGAAACACCATATATTTT. Translation: CASSLGPQGGNTIYF. Filled out from reference TRBV7-2 and TRBJ1-3, the complete variable domain reads GAGVSQSPSNKVTEKGKDVELRCDPISGHTALYWYRQSLGQGLEFLIYFQGNSAPDKSGLPSDRFSAERTGGSVSTLTIQRTQQEDSAVYLCASSLGPQGGNTIYFGEGSWLTVV.